The T cell receptor (beta chain) under discussion was sequenced for a study of regulatory T cells in long-lasting Graves disease. Overall study: Newly diagnosed Graves' patients had under 3 months of antithyroid drugs.

CDR3 length: 16 amino acids. Germline loops: CDR1 SEHNR, CDR2 FQNEAQ (reference sequence). V lost 3 bases and J lost 0, with 13 bases in between. CDR3 regions were amplified by Arm-PCR using iRepertoire HTBI primers to build TCR beta libraries. TCRdb passed the multiplex PCR reads through MiXCR, listing each CDR3 protein once. The sample consists of 350,000 to 450,000 distinct CDR3 sequences, around 14% of them appearing once. The time point: newly diagnosed GD, antithyroid drugs for less than 3 months. PBMCs provided the RNA from which the TCR library was made. This clonotype was recorded many times. The sample was also linked to a second study, of T cells in Graves' hyperthyroidism and ophthalmopathy. That paper adds: Graves' hyperthyroidism without ophthalmopathy progression within 18 months was termed stable. Aged 18 to 65, the patients had hyperthyroidism that was newly diagnosed and had lasted under 2 months. The primer set for the first-round RT-PCR of the TCR CDR3 was HTBI.

This receptor was obtained from a woman aged 30 to 39 with Graves disease. Sequenced here: peripheral blood mononuclear cells (PBMCs), sampled at new diagnosis, from a patient treated with antithyroid drugs. The chain links TRBV7-9 to TRBJ2-3; D gene ambiguous. The CDR3 protein is CASSFSGTSSTDTQYF. CDR3 nucleotide sequence: TGTGCCAGCAGCTTCTCCGGCACCTCTAGCACAGATACGCAGTATTTT.